These 5 T cell receptor beta chains originate from one sample sequenced in a study of PD-1 blockade in classical Hodgkin lymphoma (dated by TCRdb to 2020 to 2021). The protocol used for the library was the immunoSEQ multiplex PCR assay. The immuneACCESS repertoire file appears here via TCRdb, limited to in-frame rearrangements. These files lack a portion of the clones; in checked studies, under half of the deficit traces to unresolved V genes, and the cause of the others is not known. The sample table lists 100,000 or so clones, 90% to 95% of them with a count of one. The ten top clones hold around 2% of the sample. The time point label, as the study defines it: cycle 4 day 1 (C4D1), after 5 to 7 weeks of nivolumab. Every trial patient had relapsed following autologous stem cell transplantation, and prior brentuximab vedotin exposure was what differed among cohorts A, B and C. The sequences come from peripheral blood mononuclear cells (PBMCs), collected before the fourth cycle of nivolumab. The origin of the receptors is a human donor with classical Hodgkin lymphoma.

This clone was counted between two and nine times. The V and J genes are TRBV2 and TRBJ1-2; the D is unclear. V lost 8 bases, J lost 4 bases, and 8 bases lay in between. CDR1 SNHLY and CDR2 FYNNEI come from the germline V gene. The CDR3 has 11 residues. The CDR3 nucleotides are TGTGCCAGCGAGGCGGCCTATGGCTACACCTTC. Encoded protein: CASEAAYGYTF.

The chain combines TRBV27 with TRBJ2-7, with TRBD2 matching 7 bases. This CDR3 has 14 amino acids. Germline CDR1 and CDR2: MNHEY and SMNVEV (reference sequence). Trimming cost V 9 bases and J 5 bases; bases outside gene matches: 13. CDR3 in amino acids: CARMGGGPADEQYF. The CDR3 nucleotides are TGTGCCAGGATGGGGGGAGGGCCTGCAGACGAGCAGTACTTC.

The chain joins TRBV7-6 to TRBJ2-1; D is unclear. V was shortened by 4 bases and J by 7 bases, with 17 bases between the two germline ends. Germline V lookup: CDR1 SGHVS, CDR2 FNYEAQ. The CDR3 has 15 amino acids. The CDR3 coding sequence is TGTGCCAGCAGCTCCCTGTACTCGAAATATAATGAGCAGTTCTTC. Translated, it gives CASSSLYSKYNEQFF.

The CDR3 nucleotides read TGTGCCAGCAGTGGGGAACGAAACACCATATATTTT. Translation gives CASSGERNTIYF. The chain is built from TRBV2 and TRBJ1-3; D not resolved. The V and J ends lost 4 bases and 5 bases respectively, with 6 bases between them. Germline V lookup: CDR1 SNHLY, CDR2 FYNNEI. CDR3 size: 12 residues.

Remarks on this clone: Other DNA sequences from this sample encode an identical CDR3 as well. The chain carries TRBV6-6 and TRBJ2-7; TRBD1 matches at 10 bases. CDR1 and CDR2 (germline): MNHNY, SVGAGI (reference sequence). This CDR3 spans 15 amino acids. The V segment lost 0 bases and the J segment 3 bases; nucleotides outside the gene matches: 2. This CDR3 reads CASSYSGQGSYEQYF. CDR3 coding DNA: TGTGCCAGCAGTTACTCGGGACAGGGGAGCTACGAGCAGTACTTC.